This T cell receptor (beta chain) was sequenced for a study of identical twins. This clonotype occurred many times. Using its own MiXCR run on the 5' RACE reads, TCRdb lists one record per CDR3 protein. The sample has 200,000 to 250,000 distinct CDR3 sequences, 5.5% to 8% seen once; the top ten hold 3.5% to 4%. The CDR3 runs 13 residues. Germline loops: CDR1 SQVTM, CDR2 ANQGSEA. The J segment lost 5 bases and the V segment lost 3 bases, leaving 4 bases of the junction unmatched. These data were also reused for a study on yellow fever vaccine responses in identical twins.

Sequenced sample: memory (CD45RO+) T cells sorted from blood. The V call is TRBV29-1, the J call TRBJ2-5, with TRBD1 identical over 9 bases. The TCR was taken from a woman between 18 and 29 years old in good health. The CDR3 here is CSVDPTGGETQYF. As DNA, the CDR3 is TGCAGCGTTGACCCGACAGGGGGGGAGACCCAGTACTTC.